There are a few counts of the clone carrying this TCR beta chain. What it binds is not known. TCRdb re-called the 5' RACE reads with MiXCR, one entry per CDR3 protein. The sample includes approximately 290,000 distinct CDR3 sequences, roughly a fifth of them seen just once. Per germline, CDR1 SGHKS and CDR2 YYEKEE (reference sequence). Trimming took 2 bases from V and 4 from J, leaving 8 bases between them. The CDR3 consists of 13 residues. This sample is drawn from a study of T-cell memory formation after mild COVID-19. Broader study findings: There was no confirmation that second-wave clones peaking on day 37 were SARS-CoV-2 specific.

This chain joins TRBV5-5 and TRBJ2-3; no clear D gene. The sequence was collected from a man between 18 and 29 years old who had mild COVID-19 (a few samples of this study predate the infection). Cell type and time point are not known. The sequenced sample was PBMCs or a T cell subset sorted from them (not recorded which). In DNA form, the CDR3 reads TGTGCCAGCAGCTTTATCCCCCCAGATACGCAGTATTTT. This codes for CASSFIPPDTQYF.